This record covers a single TCR beta chain. Repertoires were generated with immunoSEQ multiplex PCR, while TCRdb's copy carries only in-frame clones and drops some. Of around 200,000 clones in the sample, about 81% were seen once. This specimen belongs to a study of blood T cell repertoires in COVID-19. Study information: The United States, Italy and Spain supplied acute and convalescent COVID-19 samples.

The CDR3 has 12 residues. Trimming stripped 6 bases from V and 7 bases from J, with 11 bases between. CDR1 SGHRS and CDR2 YFSETQ come from the germline V gene. The chain links TRBV5-1 to TRBJ2-1; D possibly corresponds to TRBD2 (6 bases). Specimen: peripheral blood. The origin of this receptor is a man aged 30 to 45 with active or convalescent COVID-19. CDR3 nucleotides: TGCGCCAGCATTGCGGAGGGAAATGAGCAGTTCTTC. Residues: CASIAEGNEQFF.